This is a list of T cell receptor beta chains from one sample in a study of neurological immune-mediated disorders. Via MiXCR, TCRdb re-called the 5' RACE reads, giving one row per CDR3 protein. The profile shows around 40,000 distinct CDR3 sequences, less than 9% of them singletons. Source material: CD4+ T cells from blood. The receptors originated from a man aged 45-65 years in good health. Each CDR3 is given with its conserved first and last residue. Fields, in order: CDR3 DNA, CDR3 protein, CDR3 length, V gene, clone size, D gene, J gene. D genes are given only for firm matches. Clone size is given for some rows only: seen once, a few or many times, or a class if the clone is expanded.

CDR3nt: TGCAGTGCTCGTGACAGTGGAAACACCATATATTTT; CDR3aa: CSARDSGNTIYF; len: 12; v_gene: TRBV20-1; abundance: many; d_gene: -; j_gene: TRBJ1-3
CDR3nt: TGCAGTGCTAGAGATCCCCGACAGCTCTCCTACGAGCAGTACTTC; CDR3aa: CSARDPRQLSYEQYF; len: 15; v_gene: TRBV20-1; abundance: many; d_gene: -; j_gene: TRBJ2-7
CDR3nt: TGCAGTGCTATTTCGGGGACAGGGGGCGATACGCAGTATTTT; CDR3aa: CSAISGTGGDTQYF; len: 14; v_gene: TRBV20-1; abundance: many; d_gene: TRBD1; j_gene: TRBJ2-3
CDR3nt: TGTGCCAGCAGGTCAGAGGGAATCTACGAGCAGTACTTC; CDR3aa: CASRSEGIYEQYF; len: 13; v_gene: TRBV6-2/TRBV6-3; abundance: many; d_gene: -; j_gene: TRBJ2-7
CDR3nt: TGTGCCAGCAGGACAGGGGGCAACACTGAAGCTTTCTTT; CDR3aa: CASRTGGNTEAFF; len: 13; v_gene: TRBV7-2; abundance: many; d_gene: TRBD1; j_gene: TRBJ1-1
CDR3nt: TGTGCCAGCAGCTTAGGGTCCTGGGTTGCGGAGACCCAGTACTTC; CDR3aa: CASSLGSWVAETQYF; len: 15; v_gene: TRBV7-6; abundance: many; d_gene: -; j_gene: TRBJ2-5
CDR3nt: TGCAGTGCGCCTAGCGGGAGGGCCGTCAATGAGCAGTTCTTC; CDR3aa: CSAPSGRAVNEQFF; len: 14; v_gene: TRBV20-1; abundance: many; d_gene: TRBD2; j_gene: TRBJ2-1
CDR3nt: TGTGCCAGCAGCCAAGGGGGACTAGCCCAAGAGACCCAGTACTTC; CDR3aa: CASSQGGLAQETQYF; len: 15; v_gene: TRBV3-1; abundance: many; d_gene: TRBD2; j_gene: TRBJ2-5
CDR3nt: TGTGCCAGCTCACCACCGGGCCACTACGAGCAGTACTTC; CDR3aa: CASSPPGHYEQYF; len: 13; v_gene: TRBV18; abundance: few; d_gene: -; j_gene: TRBJ2-7
CDR3nt: TGCAGTGCTGAAGGACGACAATATGTTTCTAACAATGAGCAGTTCTTC; CDR3aa: CSAEGRQYVSNNEQFF; len: 16; v_gene: TRBV20-1; abundance: many; d_gene: -; j_gene: TRBJ2-1
CDR3nt: TGCAGTGCTAGACCGGGACAGGGGACCCTTCAGCAGTACTTC; CDR3aa: CSARPGQGTLQQYF; len: 14; v_gene: TRBV20-1; abundance: many; d_gene: TRBD1; j_gene: TRBJ2-7
CDR3nt: TGTGCCAGCTCACCCCGGGCCCGTGGGGGAGATGGCTACACCTTC; CDR3aa: CASSPRARGGDGYTF; len: 15; v_gene: TRBV18; abundance: -; d_gene: -; j_gene: TRBJ1-2
CDR3nt: TGTGCCATCAGGGGGGGACAGGGGGCCTCTGGGGCCAACGTCCTGACTTTC; CDR3aa: CAIRGGQGASGANVLTF; len: 17; v_gene: TRBV10-3; abundance: many; d_gene: TRBD1; j_gene: TRBJ2-6
CDR3nt: TGTGCGGTCGGACAGGGAAGTGGCACCGGGGAGCTGTTTTTT; CDR3aa: CAVGQGSGTGELFF; len: 14; v_gene: TRBV10-3; abundance: many; d_gene: TRBD1; j_gene: TRBJ2-2
CDR3nt: TGCGCCAGCAGCGGGCACGGGACTAGCGGGAGGTATGAGCAGTTCTTC; CDR3aa: CASSGHGTSGRYEQFF; len: 16; v_gene: TRBV5-1; abundance: many; d_gene: TRBD2; j_gene: TRBJ2-1
CDR3nt: TGTGCCAGCAGCTTGCGTGAGGGTAACGAGCAGTACTTC; CDR3aa: CASSLREGNEQYF; len: 13; v_gene: TRBV5-4; abundance: few; d_gene: -; j_gene: TRBJ2-7
CDR3nt: TGTGCCATCAGGGGGTTTGGCAGCGGACGAAACAATGAGCAGTTCTTC; CDR3aa: CAIRGFGSGRNNEQFF; len: 16; v_gene: TRBV10-3; abundance: once; d_gene: -; j_gene: TRBJ2-1
CDR3nt: TGTGCCAGCAGCTTAGGACAGGGGCCCGGGGAGCTGTTTTTT; CDR3aa: CASSLGQGPGELFF; len: 14; v_gene: TRBV7-2; abundance: many; d_gene: TRBD1; j_gene: TRBJ2-2
CDR3nt: TGTGCCAGCAGCTTAGCGGGGATCTCTGGGGCCAACGTCCTGACTTTC; CDR3aa: CASSLAGISGANVLTF; len: 16; v_gene: TRBV7-9; abundance: many; d_gene: -; j_gene: TRBJ2-6
CDR3nt: TGTGCCAGCAGTTTAGGCTCGTCCAGTTACAATGAGCAGTTCTTC; CDR3aa: CASSLGSSSYNEQFF; len: 15; v_gene: TRBV27; abundance: few; d_gene: -; j_gene: TRBJ2-1
CDR3nt: TGTGCCAGCAGTTTCCCACAGGGAAGAGAGACTGGGGCCAACGTCCTGACTTTC; CDR3aa: CASSFPQGRETGANVLTF; len: 18; v_gene: TRBV28; abundance: many; d_gene: -; j_gene: TRBJ2-6
CDR3nt: TGTGCCAGCTTATTGGCGGGGAGCAATCAGCCCCAGCATTTT; CDR3aa: CASLLAGSNQPQHF; len: 14; v_gene: TRBV5-5; abundance: -; d_gene: -; j_gene: TRBJ1-5
CDR3nt: TGCAGTGCTACAGGAGGTAGCGAGACCCAGTACTTC; CDR3aa: CSATGGSETQYF; len: 12; v_gene: TRBV20-1; abundance: many; d_gene: -; j_gene: TRBJ2-5
CDR3nt: TGTGCCAGCAGTTTGAGCGATTGGCGGGGTGAAGCTTTCTTT; CDR3aa: CASSLSDWRGEAFF; len: 14; v_gene: TRBV12-3/TRBV12-4; abundance: many; d_gene: -; j_gene: TRBJ1-1
CDR3nt: TGTGCCAGCACTACCTCGGTACAAGACTATGGCTACACCTTC; CDR3aa: CASTTSVQDYGYTF; len: 14; v_gene: TRBV12-3/TRBV12-4; abundance: many; d_gene: -; j_gene: TRBJ1-2
CDR3nt: TGTGCCTCCGTGGATCCGGGACTGGCGATAGATACGCAGTATTTT; CDR3aa: CASVDPGLAIDTQYF; len: 15; v_gene: TRBV30; abundance: -; d_gene: -; j_gene: TRBJ2-3
CDR3nt: TGTGCCAGCAGATACAGGGCAAACCTGAGCTCCTACAATGAGCAGTTCTTC; CDR3aa: CASRYRANLSSYNEQFF; len: 17; v_gene: TRBV12-3/TRBV12-4; abundance: many; d_gene: -; j_gene: TRBJ2-1